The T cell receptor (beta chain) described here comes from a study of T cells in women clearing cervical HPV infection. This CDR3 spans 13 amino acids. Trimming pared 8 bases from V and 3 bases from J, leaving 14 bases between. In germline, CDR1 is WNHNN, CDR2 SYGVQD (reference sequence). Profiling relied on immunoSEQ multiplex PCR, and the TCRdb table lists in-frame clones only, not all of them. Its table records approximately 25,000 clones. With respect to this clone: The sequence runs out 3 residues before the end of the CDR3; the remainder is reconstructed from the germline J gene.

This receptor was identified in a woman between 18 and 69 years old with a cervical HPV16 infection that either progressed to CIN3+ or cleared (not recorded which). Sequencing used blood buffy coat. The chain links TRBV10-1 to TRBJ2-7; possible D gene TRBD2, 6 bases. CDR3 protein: CASVRRANYEQYF. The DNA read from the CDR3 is TGCGCCAGCGTAAGGAGGGCCAACTACGAG.